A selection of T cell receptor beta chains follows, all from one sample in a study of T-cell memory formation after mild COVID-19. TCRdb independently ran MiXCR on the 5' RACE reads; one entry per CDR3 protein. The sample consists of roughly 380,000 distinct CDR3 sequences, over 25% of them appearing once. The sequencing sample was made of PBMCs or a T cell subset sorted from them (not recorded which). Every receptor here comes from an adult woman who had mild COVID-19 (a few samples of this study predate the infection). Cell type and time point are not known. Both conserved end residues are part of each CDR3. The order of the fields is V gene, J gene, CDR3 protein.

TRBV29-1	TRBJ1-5	CSVSEDNQPQHF
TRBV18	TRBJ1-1	CASSPKRNTEAFF
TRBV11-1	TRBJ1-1	CASSPGTGGDFRTEAFF
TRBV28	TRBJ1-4	CASSLVGVTNEKLFF
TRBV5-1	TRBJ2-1	CASSLWGREGWNEQFF
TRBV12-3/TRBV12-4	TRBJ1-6	CASSPPSLPGSYNSPLHF
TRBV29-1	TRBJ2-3	CSVETFSGTDTQYF
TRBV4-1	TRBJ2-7	CASSQVGRVYEQYF
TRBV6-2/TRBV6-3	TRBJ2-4	CASKNPGLAGSAIQYF
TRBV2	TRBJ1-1	CASSDPGVARGAFF
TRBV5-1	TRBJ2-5	CASSPLMVQQETQYF
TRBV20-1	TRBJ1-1	CSATRGQFSEAFF
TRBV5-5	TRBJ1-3	CASNGELTGNTIYF
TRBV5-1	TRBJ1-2	CASRREGSGIGYTF
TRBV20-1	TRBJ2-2	CSARDEGGWDTGELFF
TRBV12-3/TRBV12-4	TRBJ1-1	CASLDSPNTEAFF
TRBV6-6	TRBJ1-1	CASSPRSNAEAFF
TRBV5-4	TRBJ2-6	CASSWGLAGGGANVLTF
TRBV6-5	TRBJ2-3	CASRDRGRSTDTQYF
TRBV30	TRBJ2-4	CAWRDGTSGRALQYF
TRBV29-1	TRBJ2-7	CSVGDSNYEQYF
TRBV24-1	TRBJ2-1	CATSDLVTGYEQFF
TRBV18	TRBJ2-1	CASSPGTTGGHEQFF
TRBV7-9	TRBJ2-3	CASRPGRGADTQYF
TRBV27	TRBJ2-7	CASSLRRSYEQYF
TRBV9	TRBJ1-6	CASSEGQGAPYNSPLHF
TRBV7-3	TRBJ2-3	CASSSSITDTQYF
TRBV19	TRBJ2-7	CASSASGGLTYEQYF
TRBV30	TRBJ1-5	CAWRTQGNQPQHF
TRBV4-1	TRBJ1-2	CASSQDKGTPETF
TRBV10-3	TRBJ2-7	CAISDLSGSYEQYF
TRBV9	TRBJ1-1	CASSVVTLRDTEAFF
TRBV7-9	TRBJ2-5	CASSLPQREPQETQYF
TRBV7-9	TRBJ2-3	CASSLSLDTQYF
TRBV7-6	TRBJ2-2	CASSLNREPGELFF
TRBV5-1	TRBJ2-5	CASSLGADQETQYF
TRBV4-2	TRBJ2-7	CASSQGGDRTYEQYF
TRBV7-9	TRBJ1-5	CASSKTGASNQPQHF
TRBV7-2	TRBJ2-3	CASTPGSLQRDTQYF
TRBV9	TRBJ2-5	CASSVDPGSGVARETQYF
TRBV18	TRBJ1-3	CASSPPGTGNTIYF
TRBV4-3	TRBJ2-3	CASSQNSGTQYF
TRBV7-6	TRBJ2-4	CASSIRSGEVENIQYF
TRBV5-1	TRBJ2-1	CASSHSGTSGSTSYNEQFF
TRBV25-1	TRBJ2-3	CASSYPLAGGTDTQYF
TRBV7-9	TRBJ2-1	CASSPNLAGTYNEQFF
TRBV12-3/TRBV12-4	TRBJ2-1	CASSFSGLGFEQFF
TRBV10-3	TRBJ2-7	CAISESPLAPGTSYEQYF
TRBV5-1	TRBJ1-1	CASSLEAIGGEAFF
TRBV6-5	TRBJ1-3	CASRAGNTIYF
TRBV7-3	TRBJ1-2	CASSPDRDNYGYTF
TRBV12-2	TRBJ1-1	CARQQGRTEAFF
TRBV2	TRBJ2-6	CASRYSGANVLTF
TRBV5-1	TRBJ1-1	CASSLGPSVLDTEAFF